A single sample gave rise to the 26 T cell receptor beta chains below, sequenced in a study of CD8 T cells in Susac syndrome. Reverse transcription used about 0.45 to 1 ug RNA and random hexamers. A single record per CDR3 protein comes from TCRdb applying MiXCR to the immunoSEQ multiplex PCR reads. The sample has roughly 330,000 distinct CDR3 sequences; about 90% are singletons. The specimen sequenced was CD4+ T cells from PBMCs. These receptors came from a human donor with multiple sclerosis.

This chain uses TRBV19 with TRBJ1-5; D gene uncertain. Deletions cut 0 bases from V and 11 bases from J, with 17 bases between. The CDR3 sequence is 15 residues long. Germline V CDR1 and CDR2: LNHDA, SQIVND (reference sequence). CDR3 residues: CASSIDLRARLTQHF. CDR3 sequence (DNA): TGTGCCAGTAGTATAGATCTAAGGGCCCGATTGACCCAGCATTTT.

The J gene is TRBJ2-3, the V gene TRBV30, with D possibly TRBD2 on 6 matching bases. The V and J ends lost 3 bases and 4 bases respectively, with 14 bases between them. The CDR3 has 14 residues. From germline, CDR1 is GTSNPN and CDR2 SVGIG (reference sequence). In nucleotides, the CDR3 is TGTGCCTGGAGGGGGGGTCTAGCACCAGATACGCAGTATTTT. Amino acids: CAWRGGLAPDTQYF.

The genes are TRBV7-2 and TRBJ2-7; TRBD1 aligns across 10 bases. Germline V gene lookup returns CDR1 SGHTA and CDR2 FQGNSA. J was trimmed by 6 bases and V by 5 bases; bases with no gene match: 7. The CDR3 loop spans 14 amino acids. CDR3 loop: CASSTTGGASEQYF. As DNA, the CDR3 is TGTGCCAGCAGCACGACAGGGGGCGCGTCCGAGCAGTACTTC.

The chain recombines TRBV5-1 with TRBJ2-5, with D possibly being TRBD1 (6 bases). The germline V gene has CDR1 SGHRS and CDR2 YFSETQ. Trimming stripped 4 bases from V and 0 bases from J, with 10 bases between. This CDR3 has 14 residues. CDR3 loop: CASSDRTDQETQYF. DNA of the CDR3: TGCGCCAGCAGCGACCGGACAGACCAAGAGACCCAGTACTTC.

V and J are TRBV19 and TRBJ1-5; 8 nucleotides line up with TRBD1. This CDR3 spans 14 amino acids. The V and J ends lost 6 bases and 7 bases, in that order; junction bases with no gene match: 8. CDR1 is LNHDA, CDR2 SQIVND, per germline (reference sequence). In nucleotides, the CDR3 is TGTGCCAGTAGCGAACGACAGGGGAGGCAGCCCCAGCATTTT. Translated, it gives CASSERQGRQPQHF.

V usage is TRBV11-2 and J usage is TRBJ1-1; 7 bases agree with TRBD1. The CDR3 has 18 residues. Unmatched junction bases numbered 19, after V lost 4 bases and J lost 5 bases. Per the germline V gene, CDR1 is SGHAT and CDR2 is FQNNGV. The CDR3 reads CASSWGLGRGYLETEAFF. The CDR3 DNA reads as TGTGCCAGCAGCTGGGGTCTGGGCAGGGGGTATCTGGAGACTGAAGCTTTCTTT.

V and J are TRBV10-3 and TRBJ1-4; no clear D. Germline V CDR1 and CDR2: ENHRY, SYGVKD. This CDR3 has 14 amino acids. V was pared by 3 bases and J by 6 bases, with 11 bases between. The CDR3 here is CAISDSVEDEKLFF. The CDR3 DNA reads as TGTGCCATCAGTGACAGCGTGGAGGATGAAAAACTGTTTTTT.

The chain couples TRBV18 to TRBJ2-1; 11 nucleotides match TRBD2. CDR3 length: 17 amino acids. Losses at the gene ends were 5 bases for V and 4 bases for J; bases not matched to a gene: 10. Per the germline V gene, CDR1 is KGHSH and CDR2 is LQKENI. CDR3 residues: CASSSVSGRARYNEQFF. The CDR3, as DNA: TGTGCCAGCTCATCCGTTAGCGGGAGGGCCAGGTACAATGAGCAGTTCTTC.

The chain recombines TRBV7-8 with TRBJ2-5, with 7 bases fitting TRBD2. J was trimmed by 1 base and V by 4 bases; bases with no gene match: 9. Germline loops: CDR1 SGHVS, CDR2 FQNEAQ. The CDR3 runs 16 residues. The CDR3 sequence is CASSSREEPAQETQYF. The CDR3 coding sequence is TGTGCCAGCAGCTCCCGGGAGGAGCCTGCCCAAGAGACCCAGTACTTC. Looking up the rest from reference TRBV7-8 and TRBJ2-5 gives the full variable domain: GAGVSQSPRYKVAKRGQDVALRCDPISGHVSLFWYQQALGQGPEFLTYFQNEAQLDKSGLPSDRFFAERPEGSVSTLKIQRTQQEDSAVYLCASSSREEPAQETQYFGPGTRLLVL.

V gene TRBV4-2 combines with J gene TRBJ2-7, with D perhaps being TRBD1 or TRBD2 (5 bases each). The V gene's germline CDR1 is LGHNA and CDR2 YNFKEQ. Trimming cost V 2 bases and J 5 bases, with 16 bases left between them. CDR3 length: 15 residues. Written as DNA, the CDR3 is TGTGCCAGCAGCCAATCGCTCGGGGCCGTCGACGAGCAGTACTTC. This sequence encodes CASSQSLGAVDEQYF.

The CDR3 is CASSLETGRGYGYTF. The CDR3 nucleotides read TGTGCCAGTAGTCTTGAGACAGGGAGGGGCTATGGCTACACCTTC. The chain joins TRBV19 to TRBJ1-2, with 7 bases that match TRBD1. V was pared by 5 bases and J by 4 bases, with 10 bases of the junction left unmatched. This CDR3 spans 15 amino acids. Germline CDR1 is LNHDA and CDR2 is SQIVND (reference sequence).

This clonotype has a single count. The chain combines TRBV2 with TRBJ2-1, with D possibly called TRBD1 or TRBD2 (6 bases each). CDR1 and CDR2 from the germline V gene are SNHLY and FYNNEI. The V and J ends lost 1 base and 8 bases respectively, with 15 bases between them. This CDR3 contains 15 residues. CDR3 sequence: CASSEGSGAWDEQFF. The CDR3 region has the DNA TGTGCCAGCAGTGAAGGGTCGGGGGCCTGGGATGAGCAGTTCTTC.

V and J are TRBV9 and TRBJ2-7; 7 bases line up with TRBD2. The CDR3 contains 13 residues. J gave up 8 bases and V 0 bases, and 5 bases lay outside the gene matches. Germline assignment: CDR1 SGDLS and CDR2 YYNGEE. Written as DNA, the CDR3 is TGTGCCAGCAGCGTAGCCGCTAGCGGAAAGCAGTACTTC. Its translation: CASSVAASGKQYF.

The rearrangement joins TRBV12-5 to TRBJ2-3; 12 nucleotides match TRBD2. There are 15 residues in the CDR3. Per germline, CDR1 LGHNT and CDR2 FRNRAP. Trimming cost V 6 bases and J 1 base; bases outside gene matches: 2. The CDR3 region is CASGLAGGRTDTQYF. The CDR3 DNA reads as TGTGCTAGTGGACTAGCGGGGGGACGCACAGATACGCAGTATTTT. Combining the CDR3 with reference TRBV12-5 and TRBJ2-3 gives the whole variable domain DARVTQTPRHKVTEMGQEVTMRCQPILGHNTVFWYRQTMMQGLELLAYFRNRAPLDDSGMPKDRFSAEMPDATLATLKIQPSEPRDSAVYFCASGLAGGRTDTQYFGPGTRLTVL.

The chain links TRBV9 to TRBJ1-1; D remains ambiguous. Germline-derived CDR1 and CDR2 are SGDLS and YYNGEE. This CDR3 is 14 amino acids long. V lost 0 bases and J lost 0, with 6 bases in between. CDR3 amino acids: CASSVEGMNTEAFF. The CDR3 DNA sequence: TGTGCCAGCAGCGTAGAAGGGATGAACACTGAAGCTTTCTTT.

This chain connects TRBV5-1 to TRBJ1-1; 8 bases line up with TRBD1. The germline gives CDR1 SGHRS, CDR2 YFSETQ. V was clipped by 0 bases and J by 4 bases; unmatched bases: 5. The length of the CDR3 is 15 residues. For the CDR3, the DNA is TGCGCCAGCAGCTTGGAAGCAGGGGGCATCACTGAAGCTTTCTTT. As protein: CASSLEAGGITEAFF.

The chain carries TRBV5-1 and TRBJ1-6, with unresolved D. The ends were cut back, 4 bases at V and 7 bases at J, with 18 bases in the middle. The CDR3 has 16 amino acids. Germline assignment: CDR1 SGHRS and CDR2 YFSETQ. The CDR3 loop reads CASSPIYPGVNSPLHF. The CDR3 DNA reads TGCGCCAGCAGCCCGATATATCCGGGAGTAAATTCACCCCTCCACTTT.

The chain employs TRBV7-9 and TRBJ1-1; D unclear. CDR1 and CDR2 from the germline V gene are SEHNR and FQNEAQ (reference sequence). This CDR3 is 15 amino acids long. V lost 5 bases and J 4 bases, leaving 17 bases between the germline ends. CDR3 bases: TGTGCCAGCAGCCCCAGGACTTATAGGTCCACTGAAGCTTTCTTT. Translating gives CASSPRTYRSTEAFF. The full variable domain, rest sourced from reference TRBV7-9 and TRBJ1-1, is DTGVSQNPRHKITKRGQNVTFRCDPISEHNRLYWYRQTLGQGPEFLTYFQNEAQLEKSRLLSDRFSAERPKGSFSTLEIQRTEQGDSAMYLCASSPRTYRSTEAFFGQGTRLTVV.

This chain uses TRBV7-2 with TRBJ1-1; 7 nucleotides line up with TRBD1. The CDR3 covers 13 residues. The germline CDR1 and CDR2 sequences are SGHTA and FQGNSA. Trimming cost V 3 bases and J 6 bases; bases outside gene matches: 4. The chain's CDR3 is CASSFHGQAEAFF. CDR3 bases: TGTGCCAGCAGCTTCCACGGACAGGCTGAAGCTTTCTTT. Filled out from reference TRBV7-2 and TRBJ1-1, the complete variable domain reads GAGVSQSPSNKVTEKGKDVELRCDPISGHTALYWYRQSLGQGLEFLIYFQGNSAPDKSGLPSDRFSAERTGGSVSTLTIQRTQQEDSAVYLCASSFHGQAEAFFGQGTRLTVV.

CDR3 nucleotide sequence: TGTGCCAGCAGCTTCCTCACCGGGCCCCGCTCCTACAATGAGCAGTTCTTC. This gives the protein CASSFLTGPRSYNEQFF. This chain links TRBV7-3 with TRBJ2-1; unclear D gene. There are 17 residues in the CDR3. Between the trimmed V and J ends, which lost 3 bases and 0 bases, there was a span of 15 bases. CDR1 and CDR2 from the germline V gene are SGHTA and FQGTGA. Full variable domain (missing parts from reference TRBV7-3 and TRBJ2-1): GAGVSQTPSNKVTEKGKYVELRCDPISGHTALYWYRQSLGQGPEFLIYFQGTGAADDSGLPNDRFFAVRPEGSVSTLKIQRTERGDSAVYLCASSFLTGPRSYNEQFFGPGTRLTVL.

In DNA, the CDR3 is TGTGCCAGCAGCCCACAGGGGGCGGGAGGAATCAATGAGCAGTTCTTC. Protein: CASSPQGAGGINEQFF. The chain carries TRBV3-1 and TRBJ2-1; D might be TRBD1 (9 bases). The V end lost 4 bases, the J end lost 6 bases, and 19 bases lay between the germline ends. Per the germline V gene, CDR1 is LGHDT and CDR2 is YNNKEL (reference sequence). CDR3 length equals 16 residues.

The chain carries TRBV3-1 and TRBJ2-5; 12 nucleotides line up with TRBD2. V was clipped by 0 bases and J by 4 bases; unmatched bases: 12. This CDR3 region has 19 residues. CDR1 is LGHDT and CDR2 is YNNKEL in the germline V gene (reference sequence). The CDR3 region is CASSQDRSGTSGLGETQYF. The CDR3 DNA is TGTGCCAGCAGCCAAGATCGTTCCGGGACTAGCGGGCTGGGAGAGACCCAGTACTTC.

The rearrangement joins TRBV7-9 to TRBJ1-1; 10 bases fit TRBD1. Looked up from germline, CDR1 is SEHNR and CDR2 is FQNEAQ (reference sequence). J lost 3 bases, V lost 5 bases, and 12 bases had no gene match. The CDR3 consists of 17 residues. The CDR3 loop reads CASSEGQGLPTDTEAFF. The CDR3 DNA reads TGTGCCAGCAGCGAGGGACAGGGGTTGCCCACAGACACTGAAGCTTTCTTT.

The chain joins TRBV29-1 to TRBJ2-1; 8 bases map to TRBD1. CDR3 size: 15 residues. Germline CDR1 reads SQVTM; CDR2 reads ANQGSEA. V dropped 6 bases and J dropped 6; count of bases not matched to a gene: 13. CDR3 nucleotide sequence: TGCAGCGTCGGCGGACAGGGCGCGGCGAGCAATGAGCAGTTCTTC. Protein sequence: CSVGGQGAASNEQFF.

This chain connects TRBV30 to TRBJ2-3; the D gene is possibly TRBD2 (5 bases). Germline V gene sequence: CDR1 GTSNPN, CDR2 SVGIG (reference sequence). V lost 0 bases and J 0 bases, leaving 13 bases between the germline ends. The CDR3 has 16 residues. The CDR3 DNA is TGTGCCTGGAGTGTATGGAGGATCTTGAGCACAGATACGCAGTATTTT. Protein product: CAWSVWRILSTDTQYF.

The chain has TRBV2 and TRBJ2-6, with a possible D match to TRBD1 (7 bases). CDR1 SNHLY and CDR2 FYNNEI come from the germline V gene. This CDR3 is built from 15 residues. V lost 10 bases and J 4 bases, leaving 17 bases between the germline ends. CDR3 loop: CATRGGAGGANVLTF. In DNA, the CDR3 is TGTGCCACCCGAGGGGGCGCGGGGGGGGCCAACGTCCTGACTTTC. Complete variable domain (other parts from reference TRBV2 and TRBJ2-6): EPEVTQTPSHQVTQMGQEVILRCVPISNHLYFYWYRQILGQKVEFLVSFYNNEISEKSEIFDDQFSVERPDGSNFTLKIRSTKLEDSAMYFCATRGGAGGANVLTFGAGSRLTVL.